These 14 T cell receptor beta chains originate from one sample sequenced in a study of post-analysis software for immune sequencing data. Unique-molecular-identifier-tagged TCR beta cDNA libraries were used. TCRdb fed the PCR reads into MiXCR, producing one record per CDR3 protein. The table lists roughly 200,000 distinct CDR3 sequences, over 25% of them singletons. The study's findings and limits: Included in a set of roughly five TRBV segments more frequent in patients than controls were TRBV5-6, TRBV5-1 and TRBV20-1.

Their specific antigens are unknown. Sequencing input: blood. All receptors derive from a girl under 18 with multiple sclerosis.

This chain connects TRBV20-1 to TRBJ1-1; maybe TRBD1 (5 bases). V was clipped by 2 bases and J by 1 base, with 23 bases between them. From germline, CDR1 is DFQATT and CDR2 SNEGSKA (reference sequence). The CDR3 runs 18 residues. The CDR3 spells CSARTNRQRVGSNTEAFF. The CDR3 DNA reads as TGCAGTGCTAGAACAAACCGACAGAGGGTCGGGTCGAACACTGAAGCTTTCTTT.

This clonotype was counted a few times. This clone may be a read error of a much larger clone one base away. The V call is TRBV5-6, the J call TRBJ2-5; possibly TRBD1 or TRBD2 for D (5 bases each). The germline V and J ends were trimmed by 3 bases and 1 base, with 10 bases remaining between them. Germline assignment: CDR1 SGHDT and CDR2 YYEEEE. This CDR3 comprises 14 residues. The DNA for the CDR3 is TGTGCCAGCAGCTGGGAGACAGTCCAAGAGACCCAGTACTTC. It yields the protein CASSWETVQETQYF.

A few counts support this clonotype. The chain uses TRBV28 and TRBJ1-1; D possibly corresponds to TRBD1 (6 bases). Germline CDR1 MDHEN, CDR2 SYDVKM. The CDR3 sequence is 14 residues long. V lost 7 bases to trimming and J lost 1 base, with 13 bases between them. The CDR3 sequence: CASTGTLKNTEAFF. In DNA, the CDR3 is TGTGCCAGCACCGGGACATTAAAGAACACTGAAGCTTTCTTT.

This clonotype was recorded a few times. This chain connects TRBV12-3 or TRBV12-4 to TRBJ1-1; the D is unclear. The CDR3 length is 16 residues. The V gene lost 5 bases and the J gene lost 3 bases, with 19 bases spanning the gap. Here the CDR3 reads CASSPRLEGPDTEAFF. As DNA, the CDR3 is TGTGCCAGCAGTCCTAGGTTGGAGGGCCCGGACACTGAAGCTTTCTTT.

The gene calls are TRBV28 and TRBJ1-2; the match to TRBD1 covers 7 bases. V was clipped by 6 bases and J by 3 bases; unmatched bases: 4. There are 13 residues in the CDR3. Germline V CDR1 and CDR2: MDHEN, SYDVKM. CDR3 nucleotide sequence: TGTGCCAGCAGAATCGGGACAGACTATGGCTACACCTTC. It translates to CASRIGTDYGYTF.

This clonotype has just a few counts. The V and J genes are TRBV9 and TRBJ1-1; D might be TRBD1 (6 bases). Germline CDR1 and CDR2: SGDLS and YYNGEE. V lost 0 bases and J lost 1, with 7 bases in between. CDR3 length equals 14 residues. The CDR3 spells CASSVEGGNTEAFF. The CDR3 nucleotides are TGTGCCAGCAGCGTAGAGGGGGGGAACACTGAAGCTTTCTTT.

This clonotype was seen ten or more times. This rearrangement joins TRBV7-2 to TRBJ2-6; TRBD1 might be the D (6 bases). Trimming pared 5 bases from V and 0 bases from J, leaving 17 bases between. The length of the CDR3 is 18 residues. The germline CDR1 and CDR2 sequences are SGHTA and FQGNSA. CDR3: CASSTRQAARSGANVLTF. CDR3 DNA: TGTGCCAGCAGCACCAGACAGGCTGCCCGCTCTGGGGCCAACGTCCTGACTTTC.

This chain joins TRBV5-1 and TRBJ1-2, with unresolved D. V was shortened by 0 bases and J by 1 base, with 7 bases between the two germline ends. CDR1 and CDR2 (germline): SGHRS, YFSETQ. This CDR3 is built from 14 residues. The DNA for the CDR3 is TGCGCCAGCAGCTTGGGGTTGCTTAACTATGGCTACACCTTC. It translates to CASSLGLLNYGYTF.

On this clonotype: A read error is possible here, since a much larger clone lies one base away. The conserved phenylalanine or tryptophan normally closing the CDR3 is absent here, so this likely arose from a read error. J is TRBJ2-7 and V is TRBV20-1; no clear D. V was pared by 4 bases and J by 2 bases, with 12 bases between. This CDR3 is 13 amino acids long. The germline CDR1 and CDR2 sequences are DFQATT and SNEGSKA (reference sequence). This CDR3 is CSATTVPTYEQYL. The CDR3 nucleotides are TGCAGTGCTACGACCGTACCGACCTACGAGCAGTACCTC.

A few counts support this clonotype. The chain carries TRBV18 and TRBJ1-2, with D hard to call. Germline values: CDR1 KGHSH, CDR2 LQKENI. This CDR3 has 16 amino acids. Trimming removed 0 bases at V and 8 bases at J, with 19 bases between. CDR3 in amino acids: CASSPPGNIRGSGYTF. The DNA of the CDR3 is TGTGCCAGCTCACCACCTGGTAACATCCGGGGTTCCGGCTACACCTTC.

Note on this clonotype: It may be a read error: a sequence one base away is much more abundant. The chain uses TRBV6-4 and TRBJ2-1; D may be TRBD1 (6 bases). The J call could be wrong; TRBJ2-7 is a better fit for the DNA end. Germline loops: CDR1 MRHNA, CDR2 SNTAGT. This CDR3 spans 14 amino acids. Written as DNA, the CDR3 is TGTGCCAGCAGTGAAACAGGGTCCTACAATGAGCAGTACTTC. It encodes CASSETGSYNEQYF.

This clonotype was counted at least ten times. This rearrangement joins TRBV7-6 to TRBJ2-5; unclear D gene. The CDR3 covers 14 residues. The germline CDR1 and CDR2 sequences are SGHVS and FNYEAQ. Trimming stripped 4 bases from V and 1 base from J, with 10 bases between. The CDR3 bases are TGTGCCAGCAGCTCCCCGGGTCCCCAAGAGACCCAGTACTTC. Its translation is CASSSPGPQETQYF.

Concerning this clonotype itself: Possible read error: a much larger clone is one base away. This chain uses TRBV12-3 or TRBV12-4 with TRBJ1-2; TRBD1 is a possible D gene (6 bases). The CDR3 sequence is 17 residues long. Trimming shortened V by 0 bases and J by 5 bases, and 19 bases separated the two germline ends. The CDR3 sequence is CASSLAVGRGASYGYTF. The DNA of the CDR3 is TGTGCCAGCAGTTTAGCGGTAGGGCGGGGGGCGAGTTATGGCTACACCTTC.

A word on this clonotype: A read error may produce the germline difference seen at one junction end. This chain links TRBV15 with TRBJ2-6, with 7 bases identical to TRBD2. The CDR3 has 18 residues. Germline CDR1 and CDR2: LNHNV and YYDKDF (reference sequence). This CDR3 reads CATSRGGSGYSGANVPTF. CDR3 DNA: TGTGCCACCAGCCGCGGGGGATCCGGCTACTCTGGGGCCAACGTCCCGACTTTC.